This TCR beta chain was retrieved from a study of early T cells in non-severe SARS-CoV-2 infection. This clonotype was counted at least ten times. Unique molecular identifiers (one per individual cDNA molecule) were attached. Each CDR3 protein is one row after TCRdb ran MiXCR on the 5' RACE reads. The table includes 20,000 to 30,000 distinct CDR3 sequences, 4% to 4.5% detected once. Sequenced input: whole blood. The TCR was taken from an adult who was a healthcare worker with PCR-confirmed SARS-CoV-2 infection or an uninfected control (not recorded which).

The CDR3 loop reads CASSLNQGSTDTQYF. In DNA form, the CDR3 reads TGTGCCAGCAGCTTGAACCAGGGAAGCACAGATACGCAGTATTTT. The chain joins TRBV11-2 to TRBJ2-3; tentatively, D is TRBD1 (5 bases). The CDR3 totals 15 residues. Germline lookup yields CDR1 SGHAT and CDR2 FQNNGV. V was trimmed by 3 bases and J by 0 bases, leaving 10 bases between them.